The 32 T cell receptor beta chains in this list originate from one sample, sequenced in a study of T cell responses to AZD1222 COVID-19 vaccine (dated by TCRdb to 2020 to 2023). Libraries were built with the immunoSEQ multiplex PCR assay. TCRdb took this table from immuneACCESS and kept in-frame rearrangements with V and J called. Such tables lack part of the clones; where checked against another copy, unresolved V genes explain under half of the gap, and the rest is unexplained. The sample table lists over 150,000 clones, approximately 95% of them with a count of one. Of the sample, about 1% is held by the ten largest clones. What this sample's time point label stands for: about 28 days (+/-7) after the second vaccine dose. In the paper's terms, the treatment or condition label means: meningococcal conjugate vaccine given as trial control. The sequencing here drew on peripheral blood, taken 28 days after the second dose of the MenACWY control vaccine. All receptors come from an adult who received the MenACWY meningococcal vaccine as a control.

V is TRBV18 and J is TRBJ1-1; 7 bases align to TRBD1. The CDR3 consists of 16 residues. CDR1 and CDR2 (germline): KGHSH, LQKENI. The V segment lost 2 bases and the J segment 2 bases; nucleotides outside the gene matches: 8. The CDR3 DNA sequence: TGTGCCAGCTCACCAGGCAACAGGGGACTTAACACTGAAGCTTTCTTT. It is translated as CASSPGNRGLNTEAFF.

The chain recombines TRBV19 with TRBJ2-1; tentatively, D is TRBD1 (5 bases). Germline values: CDR1 LNHDA, CDR2 SQIVND (reference sequence). The CDR3 extends over 16 amino acids. With 5 bases removed from V and 0 bases from J, the gap between germline ends came to 14 bases. CDR3 coding DNA: TGTGCCAGTAGTTCCCGCAGGGTCTTCTCCTACAATGAGCAGTTCTTC. Amino acids: CASSSRRVFSYNEQFF.

This chain connects TRBV3-1 (or the pseudogene TRBV3-2) to TRBJ1-1, with 8 bases matching TRBD1. Germline CDR1 is LGHDT and CDR2 is YNNKEL (reference sequence). V lost 5 bases, J lost 5 bases, and 4 bases stayed unmatched. The CDR3 consists of 13 residues. The CDR3 bases are TGTGCCAGCAGCGTAACAGGGGGGACTGAAGCTTTCTTT. It encodes CASSVTGGTEAFF.

The V call is TRBV5-1, the J call TRBJ2-6; D gene uncertain. The CDR3 is 15 amino acids. Germline CDR1 reads SGHRS; CDR2 reads YFSETQ. Trimming removed 3 bases at V and 0 bases at J, with 7 bases between. The CDR3 nucleotides are TGCGCCAGCAGCTCTGACCCCTCTGGGGCCAACGTCCTGACTTTC. Translating gives CASSSDPSGANVLTF.

The gene calls are TRBV19 and TRBJ1-5; 8 bases map to TRBD1. The CDR3 loop spans 15 amino acids. Germline values: CDR1 LNHDA, CDR2 SQIVND (reference sequence). The V gene end was trimmed by 5 bases and the J gene end by 0 bases; junction bases not matched to a gene: 3. In DNA, the CDR3 is TGTGCCAGTAGTGGGACAGGTCGTAGCAATCAGCCCCAGCATTTT. As protein: CASSGTGRSNQPQHF.

This clone was picked up a small number of times. V and J are TRBV7-2 and TRBJ1-3; D ambiguous. Between the trimmed V and J ends, which lost 1 base and 4 bases, there was a span of 11 bases. CDR1 and CDR2 from the germline V gene are SGHTA and FQGNSA. The CDR3 is made up of 15 amino acids. The CDR3 nucleotides read TGTGCCAGCAGCTTAGTTGGCCGTTCAGGAAACACCATATATTTT. This gives the protein CASSLVGRSGNTIYF. The whole variable domain, filled in from reference TRBV7-2 and TRBJ1-3, reads GAGVSQSPSNKVTEKGKDVELRCDPISGHTALYWYRQSLGQGLEFLIYFQGNSAPDKSGLPSDRFSAERTGGSVSTLTIQRTQQEDSAVYLCASSLVGRSGNTIYFGEGSWLTVV.

The gene calls are TRBV6-2 or TRBV6-3 and TRBJ1-2; TRBD1 is a possible D gene (5 bases). This CDR3 has 13 residues. CDR1 and CDR2 from the germline V gene are MNHEY and SVGEGT. Trimming took off 1 base at V and 5 bases at J, with 8 bases between the two ends. In DNA, the CDR3 is TGTGCCAGCAGTTACTATAAGGGGTATGGCTACACCTTC. Translation gives CASSYYKGYGYTF.

The chain couples TRBV11-2 to TRBJ1-2; D ambiguous. Per the germline V gene, CDR1 is SGHAT and CDR2 is FQNNGV. V dropped 4 bases and J dropped 8 bases, with 14 bases sitting between them. This CDR3 is 13 amino acids long. This chain's CDR3 is CASSSLRVGGYTF. The CDR3 nucleotides read TGTGCCAGCAGCTCCCTGAGGGTTGGCGGCTACACCTTC.

The rearrangement links TRBV29-1 to TRBJ1-2; TRBD1 is a possible D gene (6 bases). This CDR3 comprises 16 residues. CDR1 and CDR2 from the germline V gene are SQVTM and ANQGSEA. Trimming removed 1 base from V and 0 bases from J, with 15 bases in between. CDR3 amino acids: CSVEGGRGVPNYGYTF. Written as DNA, the CDR3 is TGCAGCGTTGAAGGGGGCAGGGGAGTGCCTAACTATGGCTACACCTTC.

The rearrangement uses TRBV5-1 and TRBJ1-2, with 7 bases fitting TRBD1. Trimming cost V 0 bases and J 0 bases; bases outside gene matches: 2. Germline CDR1 is SGHRS and CDR2 is YFSETQ. This CDR3 has 15 residues. The CDR3 DNA reads as TGCGCCAGCAGCTTGGGGACAGGAGCTAACTATGGCTACACCTTC. Protein: CASSLGTGANYGYTF.

The V and J genes are TRBV7-3 and TRBJ2-3; no reliable D call. Germline assignment: CDR1 SGHTA and CDR2 FQGTGA. Trimming took off 2 bases at V and 1 base at J, with 7 bases between the two ends. The CDR3 runs 14 residues. Here the CDR3 reads CASSLDQGTDTQYF. The DNA of the CDR3 is TGTGCCAGCAGCTTAGATCAGGGCACAGATACGCAGTATTTT.

This clone appeared a few times. The V gene is TRBV7-9, the J gene TRBJ2-5; D remains unclear. The CDR3 consists of 13 residues. V was cut by 2 bases and J by 4 bases, with 8 bases left in between. Germline V gene sequence: CDR1 SEHNR, CDR2 FQNEAQ (reference sequence). The CDR3, as DNA: TGTGCCAGCAGCTTACCCGATGGAGAGACCCAGTACTTC. Translated, it gives CASSLPDGETQYF.

V gene TRBV6-1 combines with J gene TRBJ2-3, with 9 bases lining up with TRBD2. This CDR3 has 15 residues. Trimming cost V 3 bases and J 1 base; bases outside gene matches: 2. Germline V gene sequence: CDR1 MNHNS, CDR2 SASEGT. In nucleotides, the CDR3 is TGTGCCAGCAGTGAGAGCGGGGGGCGCACAGATACGCAGTATTTT. As protein: CASSESGGRTDTQYF.

V and J are TRBV7-2 and TRBJ1-5; TRBD1 agrees at 8 bases. The germline CDR1 and CDR2 sequences are SGHTA and FQGNSA. Trimming took 1 base from V and 2 from J; bases not matched to a gene: 4. CDR3 length: 16 residues. Written as DNA, the CDR3 is TGTGCCAGCAGCTTAGGCAGGGGGCAAGGCAATCAGCCCCAGCATTTT. It is translated as CASSLGRGQGNQPQHF.

This clone was observed a handful of times. The V and J genes are TRBV6-5 and TRBJ1-1; TRBD1 aligns across 7 bases. The V gene end was trimmed by 1 base and the J gene end by 3 bases; junction bases not matched to a gene: 8. CDR3 size: 16 residues. The germline V gene encodes CDR1 MNHEY and CDR2 SVGAGI. The CDR3 reads CASSYLSGTAYTEAFF. DNA of the CDR3: TGTGCCAGCAGTTACTTAAGCGGGACAGCTTACACTGAAGCTTTCTTT.

The CDR3 DNA sequence: TGTGCCAGCAGCCCCCTGCGCTCTGGAAACACCATATATTTT. Its translation: CASSPLRSGNTIYF. The rearrangement links TRBV11-2 to TRBJ1-3; unclear D gene. The CDR3 sequence is 14 residues long. Germline V CDR1 and CDR2: SGHAT, FQNNGV. The V end was cut by 5 bases, the J end by 0 bases, with 8 bases between.

The chain joins TRBV5-1 to TRBJ2-7; TRBD2 matches 10 bases. Trimming removed 7 bases from V and 1 base from J; junction bases left unmatched: 5. From germline, CDR1 is SGHRS and CDR2 YFSETQ. This CDR3 comprises 14 residues. CDR3: CASGLAGGSYEQYF. The CDR3 DNA reads as TGCGCCAGCGGTTTAGCGGGGGGATCCTACGAGCAGTACTTC.

The J gene is TRBJ1-6, the V gene TRBV30, with D maybe TRBD1 (5 bases). The CDR3 is made up of 14 amino acids. From germline, CDR1 is GTSNPN and CDR2 SVGIG (reference sequence). DNA of the CDR3: TGTGCTGCAGGGACCGGCTCCTATAATTCACCCCTCCACTTT. It is translated as CAAGTGSYNSPLHF.

The V gene is TRBV7-2, the J gene TRBJ1-2; D uncertain. There are 15 residues in the CDR3. V shed 4 bases and J shed 3 bases, with 15 bases lying between them. CDR1 is SGHTA and CDR2 is FQGNSA in the germline V gene. CDR3 amino acids: CASSSYPPGDYGYTF. DNA of the CDR3: TGTGCCAGCAGCTCATATCCCCCGGGAGACTATGGCTACACCTTC.

This sequence joins TRBV7-9 and TRBJ2-1; 10 bases match TRBD2. Germline loops: CDR1 SEHNR, CDR2 FQNEAQ (reference sequence). The CDR3 length is 16 residues. J gave up 8 bases and V 4 bases, and 11 bases lay outside the gene matches. CDR3 region: CASSSNSGGIIHEQFF. CDR3 nucleotide sequence: TGTGCCAGCAGCTCAAATAGCGGGGGGATCATCCATGAGCAGTTCTTC.

The chain joins TRBV7-2 to TRBJ2-1; 7 bases are a match to TRBD2. CDR1 is SGHTA, CDR2 FQGNSA, per germline. The CDR3 spans 17 residues. The V gene end was trimmed by 4 bases and the J gene end by 4 bases; junction bases not matched to a gene: 13. The CDR3 DNA reads TGTGCCAGCAGCTCAGCCGAAGGGAGGGGATTTTACAATGAGCAGTTCTTC. Translated: CASSSAEGRGFYNEQFF.

V gene TRBV25-1 combines with J gene TRBJ1-5, with a weak D call TRBD1 (5 bases). Germline V gives CDR1 MGHDK, CDR2 SYGVNS. The length of the CDR3 is 16 residues. V lost 6 bases and J lost 4, with 19 bases in between. The CDR3 protein is CASSPTGIGGNQPQHF. CDR3 bases: TGTGCCAGCAGCCCCACGGGCATCGGGGGAAATCAGCCCCAGCATTTT.

This clone was observed a single time. The chain recombines TRBV29-1 with TRBJ1-5; D ambiguous. V was cut by 4 bases and J by 4 bases, with 8 bases left in between. The CDR3 totals 12 residues. Germline CDR1 SQVTM, CDR2 ANQGSEA. CDR3 coding DNA: TGCAGCGTTGGGACTAGAAATCAGCCCCAGCATTTT. It specifies CSVGTRNQPQHF. Full variable domain (rest looked up from reference TRBV29-1 and TRBJ1-5): SAVISQKPSRDICQRGTSLTIQCQVDSQVTMMFWYRQQPGQSLTLIATANQGSEATYESGFVIDKFPISRPNLTFSTLTVSNMSPEDSSIYLCSVGTRNQPQHFGDGTRLSIL.

The chain employs TRBV29-1 and TRBJ1-2, with no clear D. Per the germline V gene, CDR1 is SQVTM and CDR2 is ANQGSEA. There are 13 residues in the CDR3. The germline V and J ends were trimmed by 7 bases and 4 bases, with 16 bases remaining between them. CDR3 loop: CSGQTGGGYGYTF. The DNA of the CDR3 is TGCAGCGGCCAAACGGGAGGTGGCTATGGCTACACCTTC.

The J gene is TRBJ1-4, the V gene TRBV5-1, with D unclear. The germline gives CDR1 SGHRS, CDR2 YFSETQ. The CDR3 loop spans 14 amino acids. V dropped 5 bases and J dropped 0 bases, with 8 bases sitting between them. The CDR3 loop is CASSWAATNEKLFF. Here the CDR3 DNA reads TGCGCCAGCAGTTGGGCAGCAACTAATGAAAAACTGTTTTTT.

This chain connects TRBV20-1 to TRBJ1-1, with D perhaps matching TRBD1 (5 bases). CDR3 length: 14 residues. Trimming shortened V by 3 bases and J by 7 bases, and 18 bases separated the two germline ends. CDR1 DFQATT and CDR2 SNEGSKA come from the germline V gene (reference sequence). CDR3 protein: CSASGAPLGSEAFF. The CDR3 DNA follows: TGCAGTGCTAGTGGGGCCCCCCTTGGGAGTGAAGCTTTCTTT.

V and J are TRBV6-5 and TRBJ1-1, with D possibly being TRBD1 (5 bases). This CDR3 is built from 13 residues. CDR1 is MNHEY, CDR2 SVGAGI, per germline. V was trimmed by 8 bases and J by 0 bases, leaving 10 bases between them. CDR3 residues: CASGRQMNTEAFF. In DNA, the CDR3 is TGTGCCAGCGGTAGACAGATGAACACTGAAGCTTTCTTT.

This sequence joins TRBV19 and TRBJ1-5; 7 positions match TRBD1. The CDR3 runs to 13 residues. With V trimmed by 5 bases and J by 7 bases, 5 bases remained unmatched. Germline lookup yields CDR1 LNHDA and CDR2 SQIVND (reference sequence). In nucleotides, the CDR3 is TGTGCCAGTAGTTCGACAGGGTGGCAGCCCCAGCATTTT. Translation: CASSSTGWQPQHF.

The rearrangement uses TRBV6-2 or TRBV6-3 and TRBJ1-4; the match to TRBD1 covers 8 bases. V lost 5 bases and J lost 7; bases outside the gene matches: 6. The CDR3 length is 14 residues. In germline, CDR1 is MNHEY, CDR2 SVGEGT. The CDR3 DNA sequence: TGTGCCAGCAGTCCAGGGGGCGCCGGTGAAAAACTGTTTTTT. It codes for CASSPGGAGEKLFF.

The chain couples TRBV28 to TRBJ1-5; D is possibly TRBD1 (6 bases). This CDR3 is built from 16 residues. Trimming pared 6 bases from V and 4 bases from J, leaving 19 bases between. The germline CDR1 and CDR2 sequences are MDHEN and SYDVKM. In DNA form, the CDR3 reads TGTGCCAGCAGCCGGGAGACCGGGACACGAAATCAGCCCCAGCATTTT. As protein: CASSRETGTRNQPQHF.

This clone was detected once. The CDR3 DNA follows: TGCGCCAGCAGGAAGGACATCGACTATGGCTACACCTTC. Protein product: CASRKDIDYGYTF. This rearrangement joins TRBV5-1 to TRBJ1-2; D possibly corresponds to TRBD1 (5 bases). Trimming removed 5 bases from V and 3 bases from J, with 11 bases in between. CDR3 length equals 13 residues. Looked up from germline, CDR1 is SGHRS and CDR2 is YFSETQ. Looking up the rest from reference TRBV5-1 and TRBJ1-2 gives the full variable domain: KAGVTQTPRYLIKTRGQQVTLSCSPISGHRSVSWYQQTPGQGLQFLFEYFSETQRNKGNFPGRFSGRQFSNSRSEMNVSTLELGDSALYLCASRKDIDYGYTFGSGTRLTVV.

The V gene is TRBV19, the J gene TRBJ1-2; possible D gene TRBD1, 5 bases. The CDR3 is 15 residues long. Trimming left V 5 bases short and J 4 bases short, with 17 bases between. Germline CDR1 reads LNHDA; CDR2 reads SQIVND (reference sequence). The CDR3, as DNA: TGTGCCAGTAGTCCACAGGTTGCCTCGGGCTATGGCTACACCTTC. Translated, it gives CASSPQVASGYGYTF.